This T cell receptor beta chain emerged from a study of OX40 agonist ivuxolimab in advanced cancers. TCRdb keeps only in-frame clones here, not all; method: immunoSEQ multiplex PCR. The data hold 55,000 to 65,000 clones, with approximately 90% observed a single time. V lost 3 bases and J 0 bases, leaving 9 bases between the germline ends. There are 16 residues in the CDR3. Germline CDR1 MRHNA, CDR2 SNTAGT. Sampling times: baseline, cycle 4 day 1, cycle 7 day 1. V and J are TRBV6-4 and TRBJ1-6; D gene uncertain. Sequenced here: CD4+ or CD8+ T cells sorted from blood, sampled in a trial of the OX40 agonist ivuxolimab. The sequence derives from an adult with an advanced solid tumor such as melanoma, head and neck, liver or kidney cancer. This CDR3 reads CASSEAAFSYNSPLHF. The CDR3, as DNA: TGTGCCAGCAGTGAAGCAGCGTTCTCCTATAATTCACCCCTCCACTTT.